This T cell receptor (beta chain) emerged from a study of CXCR3-negative and CXCR3-positive naive CD8 T cells. Study findings and constraints: For naive cells, CXCR3-negative and CXCR3-positive subsets had similar TRBV-TRBJ usage; for memory cells, usage differed. Greater hydrophobicity was found in TRB CDR3s of CXCR3-positive naive cells than of CXCR3-negative naive cells. Naive subsets showed comparable surface CD5, and TCR interaction strength was also inferred from TRB CDR3 physicochemistry. Relative to memory CD8+ cells, whose diversity was much lower, both naive subsets had comparably high diversity. Fresh PBMCs went into most assays, and CXCR3 expression partly declined after cryopreservation.

CDR1 is SGDLS and CDR2 is YYNGEE in the germline V gene. The length of the CDR3 is 14 residues. Libraries were UMI-labeled 5' RACE TRB cDNA. TCRdb reprocessed the 5' RACE reads and stores each CDR3 protein as one record, lacking DNA. The sample table includes some 140,000 distinct CDR3 sequences. Worth noting for this clonotype: What it binds is unknown.

The receptor's source is a human donor in good health. Some clones in this sample may be carry-over from other donors' samples. The J gene is TRBJ2-3, the V gene TRBV9. The material sequenced was naive CXCR3+ CD8+ T cells from blood. The sample's subset: CD45RO-CCR7+CD27+CD95- naive CD8+ T cells expressing CXCR3 (TNR3+). The CDR3 here is CASSVATSTDTQYF.